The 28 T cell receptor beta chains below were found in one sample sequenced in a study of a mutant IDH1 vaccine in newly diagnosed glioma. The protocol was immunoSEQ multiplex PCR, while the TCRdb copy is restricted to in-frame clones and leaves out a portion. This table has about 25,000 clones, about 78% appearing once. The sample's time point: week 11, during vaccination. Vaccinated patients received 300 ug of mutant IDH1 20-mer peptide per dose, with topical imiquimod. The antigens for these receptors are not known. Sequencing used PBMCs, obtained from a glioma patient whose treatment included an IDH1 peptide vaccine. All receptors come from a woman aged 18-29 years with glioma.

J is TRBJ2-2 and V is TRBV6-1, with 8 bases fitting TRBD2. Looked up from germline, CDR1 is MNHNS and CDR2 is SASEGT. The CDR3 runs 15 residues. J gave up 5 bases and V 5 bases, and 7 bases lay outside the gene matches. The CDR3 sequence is CASSSPSGGTGELFF. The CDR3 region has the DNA TGTGCCAGCAGTTCACCGAGCGGGGGAACCGGGGAGCTGTTTTTT.

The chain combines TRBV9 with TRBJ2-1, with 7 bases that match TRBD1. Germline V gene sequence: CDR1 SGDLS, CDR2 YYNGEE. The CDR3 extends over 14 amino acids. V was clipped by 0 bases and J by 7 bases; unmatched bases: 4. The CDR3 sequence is CASSVEQGSNEQFF. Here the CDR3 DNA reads TGTGCCAGCAGCGTAGAACAGGGGAGTAATGAGCAGTTCTTC.

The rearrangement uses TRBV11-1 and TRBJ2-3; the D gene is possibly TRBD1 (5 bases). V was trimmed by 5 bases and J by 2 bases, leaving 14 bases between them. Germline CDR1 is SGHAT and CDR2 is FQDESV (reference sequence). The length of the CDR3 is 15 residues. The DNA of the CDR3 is TGTGCCAGCAGCGTGTGGGGCAGGACCACAGATACGCAGTATTTT. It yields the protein CASSVWGRTTDTQYF.

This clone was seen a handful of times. The CDR3 loop reads CASTTQIRLAGGPEGELFF. The CDR3 DNA is TGCGCCAGCACGACGCAAATCCGACTAGCGGGAGGGCCTGAGGGGGAGCTGTTTTTT. The rearrangement joins TRBV5-1 to TRBJ2-2; 14 positions agree with TRBD2. The J segment lost 8 bases and the V segment lost 6 bases, leaving 18 bases of the junction unmatched. The germline gives CDR1 SGHRS, CDR2 YFSETQ. The CDR3 has 19 residues.

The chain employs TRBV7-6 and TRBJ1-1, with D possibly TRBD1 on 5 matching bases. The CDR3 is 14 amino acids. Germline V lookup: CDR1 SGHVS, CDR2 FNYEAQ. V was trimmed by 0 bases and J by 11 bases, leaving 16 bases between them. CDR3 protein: CASSLAGTVGEAFF. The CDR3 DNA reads TGTGCCAGCAGCTTAGCCGGGACGGTGGGGGAGGCTTTCTTT. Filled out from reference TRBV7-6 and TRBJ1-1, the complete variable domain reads GAGVSQSPRYKVTKRGQDVALRCDPISGHVSLYWYRQALGQGPEFLTYFNYEAQQDKSGLPNDRFSAERPEGSISTLTIQRTEQRDSAMYRCASSLAGTVGEAFFGQGTRLTVV.

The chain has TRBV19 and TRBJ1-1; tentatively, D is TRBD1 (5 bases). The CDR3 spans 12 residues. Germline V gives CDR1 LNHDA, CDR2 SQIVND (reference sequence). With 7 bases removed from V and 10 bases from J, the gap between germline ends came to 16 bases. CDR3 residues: CASTDLPGTAFF. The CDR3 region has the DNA TGTGCCAGTACCGACTTGCCAGGGACAGCTTTCTTT.

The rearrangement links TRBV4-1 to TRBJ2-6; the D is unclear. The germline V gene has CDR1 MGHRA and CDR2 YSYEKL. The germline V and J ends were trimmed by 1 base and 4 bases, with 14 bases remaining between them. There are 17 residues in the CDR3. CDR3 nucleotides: TGCGCCAGCAGCCAAGGTCTTTCTGGTACCGGGGCCAACGTCCTGACTTTC. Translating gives CASSQGLSGTGANVLTF.

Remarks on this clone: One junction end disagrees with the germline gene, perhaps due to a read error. This CDR3 is CASSLDGGAGETQYF. In DNA, the CDR3 is TGTGCTAGCAGCTTAGACGGGGGGGCAGGGGAGACCCAGTACTTC. The rearrangement uses TRBV7-7 and TRBJ2-5; TRBD2 agrees at 8 bases. The CDR3 runs 15 residues. Germline loops: CDR1 SSHAT, CDR2 FNYEAQ (reference sequence).

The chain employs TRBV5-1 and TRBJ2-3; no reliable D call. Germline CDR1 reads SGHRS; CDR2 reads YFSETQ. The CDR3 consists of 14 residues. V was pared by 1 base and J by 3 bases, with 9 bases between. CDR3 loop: CASSLSPGTDTQYF. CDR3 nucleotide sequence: TGCGCCAGCAGCTTGTCGCCAGGAACAGATACGCAGTATTTT.

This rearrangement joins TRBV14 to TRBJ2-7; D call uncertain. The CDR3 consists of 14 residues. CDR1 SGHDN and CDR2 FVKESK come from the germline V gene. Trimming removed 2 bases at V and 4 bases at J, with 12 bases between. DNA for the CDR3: TGTGCCAGCAGCCAAATTTCCCGGGCGTACGAGCAGTACTTC. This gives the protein CASSQISRAYEQYF.

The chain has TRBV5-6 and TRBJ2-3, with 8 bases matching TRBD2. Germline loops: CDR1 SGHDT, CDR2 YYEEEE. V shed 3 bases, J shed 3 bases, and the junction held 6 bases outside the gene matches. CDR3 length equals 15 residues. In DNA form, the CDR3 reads TGTGCCAGCAGCTCGGGGGGGGCGGCAACAGATACGCAGTATTTT. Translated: CASSSGGAATDTQYF.

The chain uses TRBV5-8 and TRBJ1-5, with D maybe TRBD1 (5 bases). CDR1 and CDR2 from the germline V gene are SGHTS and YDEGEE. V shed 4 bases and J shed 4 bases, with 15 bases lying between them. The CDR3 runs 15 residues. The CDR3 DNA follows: TGTGCCAGCAGCGCCCGGGACGGTATTAATCAGCCCCAGCATTTT. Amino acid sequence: CASSARDGINQPQHF.

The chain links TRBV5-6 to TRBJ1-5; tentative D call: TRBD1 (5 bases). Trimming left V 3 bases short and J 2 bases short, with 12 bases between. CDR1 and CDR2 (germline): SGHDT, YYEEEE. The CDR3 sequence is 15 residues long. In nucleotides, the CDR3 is TGTGCCAGCAGCTCCGGGGCTCTGGGCAATCAGCCCCAGCATTTT. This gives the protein CASSSGALGNQPQHF.

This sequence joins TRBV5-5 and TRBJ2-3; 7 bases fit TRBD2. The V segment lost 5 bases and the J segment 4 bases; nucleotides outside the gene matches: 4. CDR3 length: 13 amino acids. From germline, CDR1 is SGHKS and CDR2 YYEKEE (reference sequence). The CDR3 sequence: CASRSAGADTQYF. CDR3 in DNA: TGTGCCAGCAGATCGGCGGGGGCAGATACGCAGTATTTT. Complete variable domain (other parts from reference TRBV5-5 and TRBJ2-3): DAGVTQSPTHLIKTRGQQVTLRCSPISGHKSVSWYQQVLGQGPQFIFQYYEKEERGRGNFPDRFSARQFPNYSSELNVNALLLGDSALYLCASRSAGADTQYFGPGTRLTVL.

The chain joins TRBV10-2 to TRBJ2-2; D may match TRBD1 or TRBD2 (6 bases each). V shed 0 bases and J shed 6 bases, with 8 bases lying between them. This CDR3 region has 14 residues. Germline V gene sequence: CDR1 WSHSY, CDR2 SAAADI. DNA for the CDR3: TGCGCCAGCAGTGAGTCGGGGGGCGCCGGGGAGCTGTTTTTT. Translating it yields CASSESGGAGELFF.

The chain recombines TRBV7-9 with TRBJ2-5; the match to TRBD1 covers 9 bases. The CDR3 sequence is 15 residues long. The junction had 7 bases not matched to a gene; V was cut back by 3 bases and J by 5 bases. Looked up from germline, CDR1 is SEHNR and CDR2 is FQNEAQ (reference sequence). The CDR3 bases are TGTGCCAGCAGCTTCAGTGGGACAGGGAGGGAGACCCAGTACTTC. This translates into CASSFSGTGRETQYF.

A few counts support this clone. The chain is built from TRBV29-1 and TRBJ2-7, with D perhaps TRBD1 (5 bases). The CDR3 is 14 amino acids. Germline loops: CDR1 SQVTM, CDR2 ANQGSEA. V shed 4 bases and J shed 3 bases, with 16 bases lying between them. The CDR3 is CSVVGRDEVYEQYF. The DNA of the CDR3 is TGCAGCGTTGTAGGCAGGGATGAAGTCTACGAGCAGTACTTC.

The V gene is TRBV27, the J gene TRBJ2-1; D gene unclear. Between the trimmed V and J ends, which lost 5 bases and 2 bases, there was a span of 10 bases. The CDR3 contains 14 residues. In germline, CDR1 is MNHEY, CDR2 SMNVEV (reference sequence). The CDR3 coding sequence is TGTGCCAGCAGTCCTAGAGCACCCTACAATGAGCAGTTCTTC. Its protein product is CASSPRAPYNEQFF.

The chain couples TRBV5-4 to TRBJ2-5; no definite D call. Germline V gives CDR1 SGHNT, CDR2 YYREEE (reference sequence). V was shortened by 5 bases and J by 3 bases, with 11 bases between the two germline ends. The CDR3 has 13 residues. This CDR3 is CASRNRLEETQYF. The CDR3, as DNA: TGTGCCAGCAGAAATCGGTTAGAAGAGACCCAGTACTTC. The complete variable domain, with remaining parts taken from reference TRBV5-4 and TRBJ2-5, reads ETGVTQSPTHLIKTRGQQVTLRCSSQSGHNTVSWYQQALGQGPQFIFQYYREEENGRGNFPPRFSGLQFPNYSSELNVNALELDDSALYLCASRNRLEETQYFGPGTRLLVL.

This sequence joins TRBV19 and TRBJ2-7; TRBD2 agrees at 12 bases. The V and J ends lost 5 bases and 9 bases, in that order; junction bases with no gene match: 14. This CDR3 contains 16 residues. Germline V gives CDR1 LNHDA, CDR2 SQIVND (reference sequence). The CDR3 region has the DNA TGTGCCAGTAGTCGGACTAGCGGGACCTCTCCCCTCGGGCAGTACTTC. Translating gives CASSRTSGTSPLGQYF.

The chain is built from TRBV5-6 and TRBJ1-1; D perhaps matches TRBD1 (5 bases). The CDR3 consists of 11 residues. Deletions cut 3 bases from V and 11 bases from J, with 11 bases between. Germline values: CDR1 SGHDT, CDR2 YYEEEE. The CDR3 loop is CASSSAQVAFF. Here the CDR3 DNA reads TGTGCCAGCAGCTCAGCACAGGTCGCTTTCTTT.

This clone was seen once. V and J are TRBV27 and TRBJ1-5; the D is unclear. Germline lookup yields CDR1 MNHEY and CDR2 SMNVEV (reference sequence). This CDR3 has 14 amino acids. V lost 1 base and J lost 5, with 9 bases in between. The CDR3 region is CASSLLGSYQPQHF. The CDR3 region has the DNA TGTGCCAGCAGTTTATTGGGCAGTTATCAGCCCCAGCATTTT.

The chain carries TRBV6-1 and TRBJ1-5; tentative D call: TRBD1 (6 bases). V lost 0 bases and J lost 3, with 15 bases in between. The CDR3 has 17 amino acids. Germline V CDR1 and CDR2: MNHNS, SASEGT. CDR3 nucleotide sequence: TGTGCCAGCAGTGAAGCTGTTGGGGGCGCATCCAATCAGCCCCAGCATTTT. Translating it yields CASSEAVGGASNQPQHF.

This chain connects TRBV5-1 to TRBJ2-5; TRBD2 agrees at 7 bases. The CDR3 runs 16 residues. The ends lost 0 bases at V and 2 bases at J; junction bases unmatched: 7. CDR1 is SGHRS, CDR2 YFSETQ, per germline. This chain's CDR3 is CASSLGGSGSQETQYF. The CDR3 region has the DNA TGCGCCAGCAGCTTGGGTGGTAGCGGGTCTCAAGAGACCCAGTACTTC. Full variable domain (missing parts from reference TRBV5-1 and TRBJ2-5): KAGVTQTPRYLIKTRGQQVTLSCSPISGHRSVSWYQQTPGQGLQFLFEYFSETQRNKGNFPGRFSGRQFSNSRSEMNVSTLELGDSALYLCASSLGGSGSQETQYFGPGTRLLVL.

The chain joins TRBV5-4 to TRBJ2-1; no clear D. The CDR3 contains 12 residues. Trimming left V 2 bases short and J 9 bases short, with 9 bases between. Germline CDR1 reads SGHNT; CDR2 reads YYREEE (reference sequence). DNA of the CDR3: TGTGCCAGCAGCTTTATCCCGGGTGAGCAGTTCTTC. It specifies CASSFIPGEQFF.

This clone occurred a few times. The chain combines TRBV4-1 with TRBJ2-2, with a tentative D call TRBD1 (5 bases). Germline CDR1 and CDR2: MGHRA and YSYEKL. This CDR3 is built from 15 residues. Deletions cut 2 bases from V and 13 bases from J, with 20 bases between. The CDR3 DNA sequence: TGCGCCAGCAGCCAACAGAAACAAGTCTACCAGGGGCTGTTTTTT. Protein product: CASSQQKQVYQGLFF.

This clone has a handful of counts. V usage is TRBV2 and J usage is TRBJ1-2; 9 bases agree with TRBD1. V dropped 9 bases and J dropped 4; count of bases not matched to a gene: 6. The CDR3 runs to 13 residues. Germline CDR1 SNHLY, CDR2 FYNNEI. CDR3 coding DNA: TGTGCCAGGGGAGACAGGGGGGGCTATGGCTACACCTTC. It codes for CARGDRGGYGYTF.

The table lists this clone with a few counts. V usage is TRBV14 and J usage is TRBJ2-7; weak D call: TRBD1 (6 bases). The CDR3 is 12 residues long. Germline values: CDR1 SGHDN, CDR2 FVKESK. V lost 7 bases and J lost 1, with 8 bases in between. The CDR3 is CASNQGSYEQYF. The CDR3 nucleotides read TGTGCCAGCAACCAGGGGTCCTACGAGCAGTACTTC.